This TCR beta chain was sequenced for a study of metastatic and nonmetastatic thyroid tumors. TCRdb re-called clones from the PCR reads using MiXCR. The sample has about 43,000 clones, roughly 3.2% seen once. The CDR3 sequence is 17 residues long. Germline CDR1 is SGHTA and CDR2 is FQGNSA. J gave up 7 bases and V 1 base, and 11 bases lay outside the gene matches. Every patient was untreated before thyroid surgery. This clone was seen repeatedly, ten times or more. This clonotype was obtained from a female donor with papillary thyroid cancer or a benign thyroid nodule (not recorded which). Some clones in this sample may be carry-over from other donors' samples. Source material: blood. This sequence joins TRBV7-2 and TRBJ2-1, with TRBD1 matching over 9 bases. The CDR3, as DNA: TGTGCCAGCAGCTTAGGAACCTGGGACAGGGTAAGAAATGAGCAGTTCTTC. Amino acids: CASSLGTWDRVRNEQFF.